These 3 T cell receptor beta chains came from one sample sequenced in a study of radiotherapy plus CTLA-4 blockade in lung cancer. Profiled with immunoSEQ multiplex PCR; TCRdb holds only in-frame clones, not every one. Among about 50,000 clones listed, roughly 76% were seen once. The specimen was peripheral blood, collected from a patient treated with radiotherapy plus ipilimumab. These receptors were obtained from a human donor with non-small cell lung cancer who had a complete response to radiotherapy plus ipilimumab.

The chain employs TRBV9 and TRBJ2-3; D is perhaps TRBD1 (5 bases). This CDR3 has 17 amino acids. In germline, CDR1 is SGDLS, CDR2 YYNGEE. The ends were cut back, 0 bases at V and 1 base at J, with 15 bases in the middle. The CDR3 region is CASSVGTGGGRTDTQYF. The CDR3 DNA sequence: TGTGCCAGCAGCGTAGGAACAGGTGGCGGCCGCACAGATACGCAGTATTTT.

A few counts support this clone. The genes are TRBV5-6 and TRBJ1-1; 7 bases align to TRBD1. Trimming took 0 bases from V and 6 from J; bases not matched to a gene: 5. This CDR3 contains 14 residues. Germline V gene sequence: CDR1 SGHDT, CDR2 YYEEEE. The CDR3 protein is CASSLDWDRAEAFF. For the CDR3, the DNA is TGTGCCAGCAGCTTGGACTGGGACAGAGCTGAAGCTTTCTTT.

The gene calls are TRBV18 and TRBJ2-7; 9 bases match TRBD1. This CDR3 spans 15 amino acids. Germline V lookup: CDR1 KGHSH, CDR2 LQKENI. V trimming: 2 bases; J trimming: 5 bases; junction bases outside the gene matches: 7. The DNA of the CDR3 is TGTGCCAGCTCACCAGGGGACAGGGAATCCCACGAGCAGTACTTC. As protein: CASSPGDRESHEQYF.